This is a list of T cell receptor beta chains from one sample in a study of regulatory T cells in long-lasting Graves disease. One entry per CDR3 protein results from TCRdb running MiXCR on the multiplex PCR reads. The profile shows about half a million distinct CDR3 sequences, around 12% of them singletons. The same sample was also studied in work on T cells in Graves' hyperthyroidism and ophthalmopathy.

The sequenced sample was peripheral blood mononuclear cells (PBMCs), obtained at new diagnosis, from a patient treated with antithyroid drugs. Receptor source: a young woman with Graves disease. Each CDR3 is given with its conserved first and last residue. D genes are given only for firm matches. The listing skips clone size in some rows; elsewhere it reads once, few, many or a size class.

J: TRBJ2-7; size: many; D: TRBD2; V: TRBV29-1; CDR3: CSVDYTSGSVYEQYF; DNA: TGCAGCGTTGATTACACCAGCGGGAGTGTCTACGAGCAGTACTTC
J: TRBJ2-7; size: many; D: TRBD2; V: TRBV25-1; CDR3: CASRLASGSPSYEQYF; DNA: TGTGCCAGCCGTCTCGCTAGCGGGAGCCCCTCCTACGAGCAGTACTTC
J: TRBJ2-3; size: many; D: TRBD2; V: TRBV12-3/TRBV12-4; CDR3: CASSLTAGVTDTQYF; DNA: TGTGCCAGCAGTTTAACAGCGGGAGTGACAGATACGCAGTATTTT
J: TRBJ2-2; size: .; D: .; V: TRBV4-2; CDR3: CASSQTVAGELFF; DNA: TGTGCCAGCAGCCAGACAGTAGCCGGGGAGCTGTTTTTT
J: TRBJ2-2; size: few; D: .; V: TRBV4-1; CDR3: CASSHNTGNGELFF; DNA: TGCGCCAGCAGTCATAACACAGGGAATGGGGAGCTGTTTTTT
J: TRBJ1-1; size: many; D: .; V: TRBV27; CDR3: CASQQGGEAFF; DNA: TGTGCCAGCCAACAGGGCGGTGAAGCTTTCTTT
J: TRBJ2-3; size: many; D: .; V: TRBV6-2/TRBV6-3; CDR3: CASSWVPRGTQYF; DNA: TGTGCCAGCAGTTGGGTTCCAAGGGGTACGCAGTATTTT
J: TRBJ2-1; size: .; D: .; V: TRBV6-2/TRBV6-3; CDR3: CASKVNTYSPNEQFF; DNA: TGTGCCAGCAAAGTAAACACTTACAGCCCCAATGAGCAGTTCTTC
J: TRBJ1-5; size: many; D: .; V: TRBV11-3; CDR3: CASSLAGQLNQPQHF; DNA: TGTGCCAGCAGCTTAGCAGGACAGCTGAATCAGCCCCAGCATTTT
J: TRBJ1-2; size: many; D: TRBD1; V: TRBV19; CDR3: CASSMDRGQKGYTF; DNA: TGTGCCAGTAGTATGGACAGGGGGCAGAAAGGCTACACCTTC
J: TRBJ2-1; size: many; D: .; V: TRBV12-3/TRBV12-4; CDR3: CASSLDSRADEQFF; DNA: TGTGCCAGCAGTTTAGATTCCAGGGCAGATGAGCAGTTCTTC
J: TRBJ1-1; size: .; D: .; V: TRBV9; CDR3: CASSAKTGHSLLNTEAFF; DNA: TGTGCCAGCAGCGCAAAGACAGGACATTCCCTATTGAACACTGAAGCTTTCTTT
J: TRBJ1-2; size: many; D: .; V: TRBV11-2; CDR3: CASSLTRGSYGYTF; DNA: TGTGCCAGCAGCTTAACGAGGGGCAGCTATGGCTACACCTTC
J: TRBJ2-2; size: many; D: TRBD1; V: TRBV24-1; CDR3: CATSDFTGQVTGELFF; DNA: TGTGCCACCAGTGATTTCACGGGACAGGTCACCGGGGAGCTGTTTTTT
J: TRBJ2-1; size: .; D: .; V: TRBV19; CDR3: CASSTPGLVSSYNEQFF; DNA: TGTGCCAGTAGTACCCCCGGACTGGTCAGTTCCTACAATGAGCAGTTCTTC
J: TRBJ1-5; size: many; D: .; V: TRBV6-5; CDR3: CASSFGRRNQPQHF; DNA: TGTGCCAGCAGTTTTGGACGGCGCAATCAGCCCCAGCATTTT
J: TRBJ2-7; size: many; D: TRBD2; V: TRBV7-2; CDR3: CASSPQLAEPASSYEQYF; DNA: TGTGCCAGCAGCCCCCAACTAGCGGAGCCAGCAAGCTCCTACGAGCAGTACTTC
J: TRBJ2-4; size: few; D: TRBD2; V: TRBV5-6; CDR3: CASSSVDLAGANIQYF; DNA: TGTGCCAGCAGCTCCGTGGATCTAGCGGGAGCCAACATTCAGTACTTC
J: TRBJ2-1; size: .; D: TRBD1; V: TRBV7-3; CDR3: CASSADGTGYPNEQFF; DNA: TGTGCCAGCAGCGCCGACGGGACAGGGTATCCCAATGAGCAGTTCTTC
J: TRBJ2-1; size: few; D: TRBD2; V: TRBV5-5; CDR3: CASSLSGGRDEQFF; DNA: TGTGCCAGCAGCTTAAGTGGGGGGAGGGATGAGCAGTTCTTC
J: TRBJ2-7; size: many; D: TRBD1; V: TRBV7-2; CDR3: CASSLDGTGVWEQYF; DNA: TGTGCCAGCAGCTTAGATGGGACAGGAGTGTGGGAGCAGTACTTC
J: TRBJ1-1; size: medium-sized; D: .; V: TRBV27; CDR3: CASSPIEGAVAFF; DNA: TGTGCCAGCAGCCCGATTGAGGGAGCGGTAGCTTTCTTT
J: TRBJ1-1; size: few; D: .; V: TRBV11-2; CDR3: CASNERGVMNTEAFF; DNA: TGTGCCAGCAACGAACGAGGGGTCATGAACACTGAAGCTTTCTTT
J: TRBJ1-1; size: .; D: .; V: TRBV20-1; CDR3: CSARLRGRAEAFF; DNA: TGCAGTGCAAGGTTAAGGGGCCGGGCTGAAGCTTTCTTT
J: TRBJ2-3; size: .; D: .; V: TRBV10-3; CDR3: CATQGLSTDTQYF; DNA: TGTGCCACCCAGGGACTGAGCACAGATACGCAGTATTTT
J: TRBJ2-1; size: many; D: TRBD2; V: TRBV20-1; CDR3: CSARDLGREYNEQFF; DNA: TGCAGTGCTAGAGATCTCGGGAGGGAGTACAATGAGCAGTTCTTC
J: TRBJ2-5; size: many; D: .; V: TRBV6-9; CDR3: CASSYSIGGPPETQYF; DNA: TGTGCCAGCAGTTACTCAATAGGCGGTCCTCCGGAGACCCAGTACTTC
J: TRBJ1-4; size: many; D: .; V: TRBV14; CDR3: CASSYDFRRTNEKLFF; DNA: TGTGCCAGCAGCTATGACTTTCGGAGAACTAATGAAAAACTGTTTTTT
J: TRBJ2-6; size: many; D: .; V: TRBV30; CDR3: CAWSVGSSGANVLTF; DNA: TGTGCCTGGAGTGTCGGTAGCTCTGGGGCCAACGTCCTGACTTTC
J: TRBJ1-1; size: many; D: .; V: TRBV7-2; CDR3: CASSQGVSTEAFF; DNA: TGTGCCAGCAGCCAAGGGGTATCCACTGAAGCTTTCTTT
J: TRBJ1-5; size: many; D: TRBD1; V: TRBV10-2; CDR3: CASSTLPPGQGPNQPQHF; DNA: TGCGCCAGCAGTACGTTACCGCCCGGACAGGGTCCTAATCAGCCCCAGCATTTT
J: TRBJ2-5; size: many; D: .; V: TRBV2; CDR3: CASSVPGRETQYF; DNA: TGTGCCAGCAGTGTCCCGGGGAGGGAGACCCAGTACTTC
J: TRBJ2-7; size: .; D: .; V: TRBV2; CDR3: CASSEEGTYEQYF; DNA: TGTGCCAGCAGTGAAGAGGGTACCTACGAGCAGTACTTC
J: TRBJ1-2; size: many; D: .; V: TRBV27; CDR3: CASSRGGVSPFNGYTF; DNA: TGTGCCAGCAGTCGGGGGGGGGTCTCTCCTTTTAATGGCTACACCTTC
J: TRBJ1-1; size: .; D: .; V: TRBV18; CDR3: CASSPTGTPKNTEAFF; DNA: TGTGCCAGCTCACCGACCGGGACCCCCAAGAACACTGAAGCTTTCTTT
J: TRBJ2-1; size: many; D: TRBD2; V: TRBV5-6; CDR3: CASSSRAGGSYNEQIF; DNA: TGTGCCAGCAGCTCACGAGCGGGAGGGAGCTACAATGAGCAGATCTTC
J: TRBJ1-5; size: .; D: .; V: TRBV29-1; CDR3: CSVQVQANQPQHF; DNA: TGCAGCGTTCAAGTGCAGGCCAATCAGCCCCAGCATTTT
J: TRBJ2-2; size: .; D: TRBD1; V: TRBV4-1; CDR3: CASSQGPGTGTTGELFF; DNA: TGCGCCAGCAGCCAAGGGCCCGGGACAGGCACCACCGGGGAGCTGTTTTTT
J: TRBJ2-1; size: many; D: .; V: TRBV27; CDR3: CASSFLGYNEQFF; DNA: TGTGCCAGCAGTTTTTTGGGTTACAATGAGCAGTTCTTC
J: TRBJ1-3; size: .; D: .; V: TRBV19; CDR3: CASIRPGWPGNTIYF; DNA: TGTGCCAGTATAAGACCGGGGTGGCCTGGAAACACCATATATTTT
J: TRBJ2-1; size: .; D: .; V: TRBV6-1; CDR3: CASSRITGYSYNEQFF; DNA: TGTGCCAGCAGCCGAATCACAGGCTACTCCTACAATGAGCAGTTCTTC
J: TRBJ1-5; size: many; D: .; V: TRBV6-1; CDR3: CASSHPGPSQRTQPQHF; DNA: TGTGCCAGCAGCCACCCTGGGCCTAGCCAACGCACGCAGCCCCAGCATTTT
J: TRBJ2-4; size: .; D: .; V: TRBV6-9; CDR3: CASSYLVADLAKNIQYF; DNA: TGTGCCAGCAGTTATTTGGTAGCAGATTTAGCCAAAAACATTCAGTACTTC
J: TRBJ1-2; size: many; D: .; V: TRBV19; CDR3: CASSTPPGGPYGYTF; DNA: TGTGCCAGTAGTACCCCGCCCGGGGGGCCCTATGGCTACACCTTC
J: TRBJ1-2; size: many; D: TRBD1; V: TRBV3-1; CDR3: CASSKPGTGSSGYTF; DNA: TGTGCCAGCAGTAAACCCGGGACAGGTAGTAGCGGCTACACCTTC
J: TRBJ1-2; size: few; D: .; V: TRBV7-2; CDR3: CASSYQMASGYTF; DNA: TGTGCCAGCAGTTACCAGATGGCGTCAGGCTACACCTTC